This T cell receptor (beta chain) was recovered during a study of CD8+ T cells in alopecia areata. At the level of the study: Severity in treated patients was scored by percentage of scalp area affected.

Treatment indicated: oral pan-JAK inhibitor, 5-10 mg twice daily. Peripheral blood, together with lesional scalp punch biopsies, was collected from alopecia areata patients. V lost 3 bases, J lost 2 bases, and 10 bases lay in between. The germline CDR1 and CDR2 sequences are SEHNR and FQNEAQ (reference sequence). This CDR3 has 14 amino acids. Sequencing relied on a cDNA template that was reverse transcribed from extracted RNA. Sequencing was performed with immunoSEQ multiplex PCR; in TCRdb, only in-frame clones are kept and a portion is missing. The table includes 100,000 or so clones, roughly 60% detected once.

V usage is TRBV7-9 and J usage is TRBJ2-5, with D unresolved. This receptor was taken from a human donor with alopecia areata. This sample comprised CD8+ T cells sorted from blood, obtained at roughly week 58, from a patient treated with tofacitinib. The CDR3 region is CASSLNGQQETQYF. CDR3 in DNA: TGTGCCAGCAGCTTGAACGGTCAACAAGAGACCCAGTACTTC.